This entry features one T cell receptor beta chain sequence. Its cognate antigen is unknown. Assay: immunoSEQ multiplex PCR; the TCRdb copy retains only in-frame clones and omits some. The sample yields more than 140,000 clones, 70% to 90% seen once. The data stem from a study of T cell responses to AZD1222 COVID-19 vaccine. Study results and limitations: White British people made up most donors, females outnumbered males, and clonal diversity was possibly underestimated. An increase in Spike-specific TCR breadth and depth was observed after two AZD1222 doses. Seropositivity was recorded at baseline in only five to seven AZD1222 recipients.

This material consisted of peripheral blood, taken on day 0 of MenACWY control vaccination. The source of this sequence is an adult in good health.

DNA of the CDR3: TGCGCCAGCAGCAGAACAGCCCCAAGCTCCTATAATTCACCCCTCCACTTT. This translates into CASSRTAPSSYNSPLHF. This chain links TRBV5-1 with TRBJ1-6; D gene uncertain. The CDR3 totals 17 residues. The germline V gene has CDR1 SGHRS and CDR2 YFSETQ. V lost 4 bases and J 0 bases, leaving 14 bases between the germline ends.